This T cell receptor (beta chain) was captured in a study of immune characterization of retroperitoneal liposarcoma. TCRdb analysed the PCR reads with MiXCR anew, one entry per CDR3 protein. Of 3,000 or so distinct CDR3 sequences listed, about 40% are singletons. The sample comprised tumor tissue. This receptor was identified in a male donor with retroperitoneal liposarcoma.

The CDR3 loop reads CASSPDINTGELFF. The CDR3 DNA sequence: TGTGCCAGCAGCCCGGACATAAACACCGGGGAGCTGTTTTTT. V gene TRBV5-6 combines with J gene TRBJ2-2; D is perhaps TRBD1 (5 bases). The germline gives CDR1 SGHDT, CDR2 YYEEEE. The length of the CDR3 is 14 residues. Trimming removed 4 bases from V and 2 bases from J, with 9 bases in between.